The sequence of this T cell receptor beta chain was determined in a study of OX40 agonist ivuxolimab in advanced cancers. Study in general: Partial responses occurred in three patients (one hepatocellular carcinoma, two cutaneous melanoma).

Germline CDR1 is SGDLS and CDR2 is YYNGEE. The length of the CDR3 is 15 residues. The ends lost 0 bases at V and 6 bases at J; junction bases unmatched: 5. A history of autoimmune disease or systemic immunosuppression excluded patients. In the case of this clone: The antigen remains unidentified.

Some clones are missing from TCRdb's copy, which holds only in-frame ones; the method was immunoSEQ multiplex PCR. The data show 10,000 or so clones, approximately 80% seen once. General study results and limits: CD8+ T cells were the subset that, on average, had more expanded clones than CD4+. Among some nonresponders, normalized T-cell clonal expansion was also low.

The chain has TRBV9 and TRBJ2-3, with 9 nucleotides matching TRBD2. The receptor's source is an adult with an advanced solid tumor such as melanoma, head and neck, liver or kidney cancer. Material: CD4+ or CD8+ T cells sorted from blood, obtained in a trial of the OX40 agonist ivuxolimab. CDR3 nucleotide sequence: TGTGCCAGCAGCGTAGAGCCTAGCGGGGTCGATACGCAGTATTTT. This translates into CASSVEPSGVDTQYF.